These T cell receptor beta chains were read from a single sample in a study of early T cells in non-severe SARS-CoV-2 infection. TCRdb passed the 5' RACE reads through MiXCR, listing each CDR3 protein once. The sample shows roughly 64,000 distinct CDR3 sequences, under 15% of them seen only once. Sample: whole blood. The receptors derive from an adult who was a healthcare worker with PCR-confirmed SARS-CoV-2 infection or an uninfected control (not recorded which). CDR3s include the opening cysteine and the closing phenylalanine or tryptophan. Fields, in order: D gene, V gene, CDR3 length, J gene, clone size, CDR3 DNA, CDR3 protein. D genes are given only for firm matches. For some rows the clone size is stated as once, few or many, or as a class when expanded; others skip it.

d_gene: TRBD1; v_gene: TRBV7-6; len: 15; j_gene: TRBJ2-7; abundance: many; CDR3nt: TGTGCCAGCAGCTTCCCGGGACAGGGGGTTTACGAGCAGTACTTC; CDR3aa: CASSFPGQGVYEQYF
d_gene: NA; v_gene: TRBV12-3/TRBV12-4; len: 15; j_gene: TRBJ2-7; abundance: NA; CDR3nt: TGTGCCAGCAGTTTAGGGGATGGGGGGCCTCGGGAGCAGTACTTC; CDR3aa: CASSLGDGGPREQYF
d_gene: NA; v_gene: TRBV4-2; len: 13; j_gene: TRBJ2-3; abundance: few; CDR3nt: TGTGCCAGCAGTCAAAGGGTGGCAGATACGCAGTATTTT; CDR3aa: CASSQRVADTQYF
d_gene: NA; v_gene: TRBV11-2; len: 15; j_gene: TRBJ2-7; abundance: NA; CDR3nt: TGTGCCAGCAGCCAACTGGCAGGAACCACCTACGAGCAGTACTTC; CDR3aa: CASSQLAGTTYEQYF
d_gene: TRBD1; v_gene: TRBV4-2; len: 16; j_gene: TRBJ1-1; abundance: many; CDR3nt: TGTGCCAGCAGCCAAGGGACAGGGGGCAGGAACACTGAAGCTTTCTTT; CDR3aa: CASSQGTGGRNTEAFF
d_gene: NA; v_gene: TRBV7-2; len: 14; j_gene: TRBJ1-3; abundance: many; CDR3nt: TGTGCCAGCAGCTTAGTATTTAGGGGTGACACCATATATTTT; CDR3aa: CASSLVFRGDTIYF
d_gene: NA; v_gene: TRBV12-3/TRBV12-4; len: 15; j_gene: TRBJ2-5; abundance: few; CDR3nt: TGTGCCAGCAGTCCGCGTCCCCCCCTCCAAGAGACCCAGTACTTC; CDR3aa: CASSPRPPLQETQYF
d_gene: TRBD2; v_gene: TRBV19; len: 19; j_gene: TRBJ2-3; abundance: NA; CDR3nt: TGTGCCAGTAGTATGGGGACTAGCGGGGGCGGCTTGTGGAGAGATACGCAGTATTTT; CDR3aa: CASSMGTSGGGLWRDTQYF
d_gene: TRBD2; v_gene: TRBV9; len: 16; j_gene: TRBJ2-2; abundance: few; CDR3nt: TGTGCCAGCAGCCCCGCAGCGGGGGGGCCCACCGGGGAGCTGTTTTTT; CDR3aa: CASSPAAGGPTGELFF
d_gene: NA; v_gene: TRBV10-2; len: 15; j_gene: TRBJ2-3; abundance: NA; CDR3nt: TGCGCCAGCAGTGAGAACCTAGGGGGTCCAGATACGCAGTATTTT; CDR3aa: CASSENLGGPDTQYF
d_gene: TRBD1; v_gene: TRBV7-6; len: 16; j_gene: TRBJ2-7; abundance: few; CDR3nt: TGTGCCAGCAGCCCTATCCCGGGACAGGGTTCGGTCGAGCAGTACTTC; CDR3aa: CASSPIPGQGSVEQYF
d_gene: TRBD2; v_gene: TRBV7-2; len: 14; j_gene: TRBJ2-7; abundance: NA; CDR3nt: TGTGCCAGCAGCTCTAGCGGGGGACTATACGAGCAGTACTTC; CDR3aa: CASSSSGGLYEQYF
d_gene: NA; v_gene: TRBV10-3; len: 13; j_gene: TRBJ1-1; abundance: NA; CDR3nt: TGTGCCGTTTGGCAGGGCCTGAACACTGAAGCTTTCTTT; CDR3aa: CAVWQGLNTEAFF
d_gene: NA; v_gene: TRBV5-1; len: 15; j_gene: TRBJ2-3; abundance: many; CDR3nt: TGCGCCAGCAGCTTGGTGGGAAGGGACGGGGATACGCAGTATTTT; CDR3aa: CASSLVGRDGDTQYF
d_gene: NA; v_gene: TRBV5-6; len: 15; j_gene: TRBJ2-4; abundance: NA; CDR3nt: TGTGCCAGCAGCTTGAAGGAACTAGCCAAAAACATTCAGTACTTC; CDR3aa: CASSLKELAKNIQYF
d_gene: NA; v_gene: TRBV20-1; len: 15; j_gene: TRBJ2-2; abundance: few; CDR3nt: TGCAGTGCTAGAGATGTGGGGTTGGACACCGGGGAGCTGTTTTTT; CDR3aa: CSARDVGLDTGELFF
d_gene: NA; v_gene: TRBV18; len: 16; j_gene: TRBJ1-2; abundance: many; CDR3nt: TGTGCCAGCTCTGCAAGAAGGGCCTCGAGGGGCTATGGCTACACCTTC; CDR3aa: CASSARRASRGYGYTF
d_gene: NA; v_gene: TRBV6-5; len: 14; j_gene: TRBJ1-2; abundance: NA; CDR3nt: TGTGCCAGCAGTTCACCGACAAGGGACTATGGCTACACCTTC; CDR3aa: CASSSPTRDYGYTF
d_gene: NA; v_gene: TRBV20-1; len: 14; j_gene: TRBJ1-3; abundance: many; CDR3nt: TGCAGTGCTAGTGAAGGGACCTCTGGAAACACCATATATTTT; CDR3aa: CSASEGTSGNTIYF